This record looks at one TCR beta chain sequence and its context. The CDR3 is made up of 14 amino acids. CDR1 and CDR2 (germline): SEHNR, FQNEAQ (reference sequence). Deletions cut 1 base from V and 4 bases from J, with 9 bases between. TCRdb's table, derived via immunoSEQ multiplex PCR, lists solely in-frame clones and lacks some. The repertoire holds about 170,000 clones, 85% to 95% seen once, with 3.5% to 4.5% in the top ten. The sample is drawn from a study of T cell responses to AZD1222 COVID-19 vaccine. Sequenced here: peripheral blood, sampled on day 0 of AZD1222 vaccination. The chain couples TRBV7-9 to TRBJ2-3; no reliable D call. The source is an adult in good health. The CDR3 protein is CASSLGGFPDTQYF. In DNA form, the CDR3 reads TGTGCCAGCAGCTTAGGGGGTTTCCCAGATACGCAGTATTTT.